This is a list of T cell receptor beta chains from one sample in a study of molecular identifiers for immune sequencing clone quantification. TCRdb reprocessed the PCR reads via MiXCR and lists one record per CDR3 protein. Among some 65,000 distinct CDR3 sequences, less than 20% were seen once, and the ten largest hold about 1.6%. Specimen: naive CD8+ T cells from blood, with Jurkat cell RNA spiked in. Receptors were obtained from a human donor in good health. Some libraries in this study had Jurkat cell RNA spiked in. Both conserved end residues are part of each CDR3. D genes are given only for firm matches. Clone size appears in some rows only: once, few, many, or a class for an expanded clone.

TRBD1 | once | TRBJ2-5 | TRBV24-1 | TGTGCCACCAGCGGGACAGGGTCCCTGGCCCAGTACTTC | CATSGTGSLAQYF
TRBD1 | few | TRBJ2-2 | TRBV15 | TGTGCCACCAGCTCCAACGTCTGGCAGGGGGCCACCGGGGAGCTGTTTTTT | CATSSNVWQGATGELFF
NA | many | TRBJ2-5 | TRBV6-5 | TGTGCCAGCAGTTACTCGACTGGGGTGGAGGAGACCCAGTACTTC | CASSYSTGVEETQYF
NA | many | TRBJ2-7 | TRBV4-2 | TGTGCCAGCAGCCCCCCAGGACTATCCTACGAGCAGTACTTC | CASSPPGLSYEQYF
NA | many | TRBJ2-1 | TRBV6-2/TRBV6-3 | TGTGCCAGCAGTTACACCGGGACGGGTGAGCAGTTCTTC | CASSYTGTGEQFF
NA | many | TRBJ2-7 | TRBV7-2 | TGTGCCAGCAGCTTAGGGAGTCTCCACTACGAGCAGTACTTC | CASSLGSLHYEQYF
TRBD2 | many | TRBJ2-1 | TRBV24-1 | TGTGCCACCAGTTCCCTAGGGTTAGGGACTAGTGTCCCCAATGAGCAGTTCTTC | CATSSLGLGTSVPNEQFF
NA | NA | TRBJ1-1 | TRBV11-2 | TGTGCCAGCAGCTTCCGGGACAATGGGAACACTGAAGCTTTCTTT | CASSFRDNGNTEAFF
NA | many | TRBJ2-5 | TRBV11-2 | TGTGCCAGCAGCTTAGTTAGGACTGGGAAACAAGAGACCCAGTACTTC | CASSLVRTGKQETQYF
NA | many | TRBJ2-1 | TRBV4-1 | TGCGCCAGCAGCCAAGATCAGGGGTGGAATGAGCAGTTCTTC | CASSQDQGWNEQFF
NA | many | TRBJ2-7 | TRBV7-8 | TGTGCCAGCAGCCGCCGGGGCCTCTCCTACGAGCAGTACTTC | CASSRRGLSYEQYF
TRBD1 | NA | TRBJ2-7 | TRBV12-3/TRBV12-4 | TGTGCCAGCAGTTGGGGACAGACCTACGAGCAGTACTTC | CASSWGQTYEQYF
TRBD2 | once | TRBJ2-1 | TRBV6-5 | TGTGCCAGCAGTTACACGGGGGGCAATGAGCAGTTCTTC | CASSYTGGNEQFF
NA | many | TRBJ2-7 | TRBV5-1 | TGCGCCAGCAGCCCCGCCGGGGGACCAGGCGGCGAGCAGTACTTC | CASSPAGGPGGEQYF
TRBD2 | many | TRBJ2-5 | TRBV10-1 | TGCGCCAGCACTATACGGACTAGCGGGAGGTCAATCCCCCCGGAGACCCAGTACTTC | CASTIRTSGRSIPPETQYF
TRBD1 | many | TRBJ2-1 | TRBV19 | TGTGCCAGTAGGAAACAGGGGGGCCATGAGCAGTTCTTC | CASRKQGGHEQFF
NA | many | TRBJ2-3 | TRBV27 | TGTGCCAGCAGTTTAGAATTTGGAACCACAGATACGCAGTATTTT | CASSLEFGTTDTQYF
NA | many | TRBJ1-1 | TRBV29-1 | TGCAGCGTTGAAGACGACGATCCTGAAGCTTTCTTT | CSVEDDDPEAFF
NA | NA | TRBJ2-1 | TRBV6-1 | TGTGCCAGCAGCCTAACTTTTTGGGAGCGGTGGGATGAGCAGTTCTTC | CASSLTFWERWDEQFF
NA | many | TRBJ2-1 | TRBV7-9 | TGTGCCAGCAGCTCCTCTCTCGGGTTTAGCGTAGATTACAATGAGCAGTTCTTC | CASSSSLGFSVDYNEQFF
NA | many | TRBJ2-3 | TRBV10-3 | TGTGCCATCAGTGTTCGGCTAGCCCATAGCACAGATACGCAGTATTTT | CAISVRLAHSTDTQYF
NA | many | TRBJ2-3 | TRBV11-1 | TGTGCCAGCAGCCTATCAGGGCTTTCAGATACGCAGTATTTT | CASSLSGLSDTQYF
NA | many | TRBJ1-2 | TRBV7-8 | TGTGCCAGCAGCTTAGTTAGCTATGGCTACACCTTC | CASSLVSYGYTF
NA | few | TRBJ1-2 | TRBV20-1 | TGCAGTGCTAGAGATGGTAGCGGGGTTGATGGCTACACCTTC | CSARDGSGVDGYTF
TRBD2 | few | TRBJ2-5 | TRBV6-5 | TGTGCCAGCGCACGGGGTCAAGCGGGAAGGGAGACCCAGTACTTC | CASARGQAGRETQYF
NA | NA | TRBJ2-6 | TRBV30 | TGTGCCTGGACAACAGGGACTGGCTCTGGGGCCAACGTCCTGACTTTC | CAWTTGTGSGANVLTF
NA | many | TRBJ2-7 | TRBV7-8 | TGTGCCAGCAGCTTAGATGGGGCCGCCTCCTACGAGCAGTACTTC | CASSLDGAASYEQYF
TRBD2 | many | TRBJ2-7 | TRBV29-1 | TGCAGCGTCTCAGCGGGAGGGCTAGCCTACGAGCAGTACTTC | CSVSAGGLAYEQYF
NA | many | TRBJ2-7 | TRBV4-1 | TGCGCCAGCAGCCCGCAGGCCTCCTCCTACGAGCAGTACTTC | CASSPQASSYEQYF
TRBD2 | NA | TRBJ2-1 | TRBV19 | TGTGCCAGTAGTATTTTAGCGGGAGTGGACAATGAGCAGTTCTTC | CASSILAGVDNEQFF
TRBD2 | many | TRBJ2-7 | TRBV20-1 | TGCAGTGCCGTAGACCGTAGCGGGGCCTCCTACGAGCAGTACTTC | CSAVDRSGASYEQYF
NA | many | TRBJ2-7 | TRBV4-1 | TGTGCCAGCAGCCAGAGCTACGAGCAGTACTTC | CASSQSYEQYF
NA | NA | TRBJ2-1 | TRBV7-9 | TGTGCCAGCAGCTTGGTTATCTCCCTGGATGAGCAGTTCTTC | CASSLVISLDEQFF
NA | NA | TRBJ2-7 | TRBV6-5 | TGTGCCAGCAGCAATTGGGGGGGGCTCTACGACGAGCAGTACTTC | CASSNWGGLYDEQYF
NA | few | TRBJ1-1 | TRBV2 | TGTGCCTCCTCGAGCCCAATAGTGAACACTGAAGCTTTCTTT | CASSSPIVNTEAFF
TRBD2 | many | TRBJ2-5 | TRBV27 | TGTGCCAGCAGCCGTAGCGGGGAATCAGAGACCCAGTACTTC | CASSRSGESETQYF
NA | many | TRBJ1-4 | TRBV6-4 | TGTGCCAGCAGGGGGGACCGAGGAGCGTTAAATGAAAAACTGTTTTTT | CASRGDRGALNEKLFF
TRBD2 | NA | TRBJ2-1 | TRBV6-6 | TGTGCCAGCAGCCCCGGGACTAGCGGACCACTTGAGCAGTTCTTC | CASSPGTSGPLEQFF
NA | many | TRBJ1-1 | TRBV7-6 | TGTGCCAGCAGCTCTATCCCCCTCTCGAACACTGAAGCTTTCTTT | CASSSIPLSNTEAFF
NA | many | TRBJ1-1 | TRBV13 | TGTGCCAGCAGCTCGTGGGCCACAACAAACACTGAAGCTTTCTTT | CASSSWATTNTEAFF
NA | many | TRBJ2-5 | TRBV27 | TGTGCCAGCAGTTCTCACCGGGATCAAGAGACCCAGTACTTC | CASSSHRDQETQYF
TRBD1 | NA | TRBJ1-1 | TRBV7-9 | TGTGCCAGCAGCTTAGACACTCAGACAGGGAGGGAAGCTTTCTTT | CASSLDTQTGREAFF
NA | NA | TRBJ1-4 | TRBV13 | TGTGCCAGCAGCTTAGGAGGAGAAAAACTGGTTTTT | CASSLGGEKLVF
NA | NA | TRBJ2-7 | TRBV28 | TGTGCCGGCAGTTCAACAGGGAAAGATTACGAGCAGTACTTC | CAGSSTGKDYEQYF
NA | many | TRBJ2-1 | TRBV14 | TGTGCCAGCAGCCAAGATCCCCCAGATTCTCCCTCCTACAATGAGCAGTTCTTC | CASSQDPPDSPSYNEQFF
TRBD2 | many | TRBJ2-7 | TRBV9 | TGTGCCAGCAGCCCGAGAAGCGGGATGGCCTACGAGCAGTACTTC | CASSPRSGMAYEQYF
TRBD2 | many | TRBJ2-3 | TRBV10-2 | TGCGCCAGCAGTGAGAAACTAGCGGGTACTAGCACAGATACGCAGTATTTT | CASSEKLAGTSTDTQYF
TRBD1 | many | TRBJ2-7 | TRBV12-3/TRBV12-4 | TGTGCCAGCAGAGGCGGACAGGGGGCGATTCGGGAGCAGTACTTC | CASRGGQGAIREQYF
NA | many | TRBJ1-1 | TRBV11-2 | TGTGCCAGCAGCTTATCTCCGGCGCGCACTGAAGCTTTCTTT | CASSLSPARTEAFF
NA | many | TRBJ2-6 | TRBV28 | TGTGCCAGCAGCTCAAGACTCCGGGACGATTCTTACTCTGGGGCCAACGTCCTGACTTTC | CASSSRLRDDSYSGANVLTF
TRBD2 | few | TRBJ2-7 | TRBV11-2 | TGTGCCAGCAGCCCGAGTAGCGGGAGTTACGAGCAGTACTTC | CASSPSSGSYEQYF
TRBD2 | few | TRBJ2-3 | TRBV4-1 | TGCGCCAGCAGCCAAGTAGAGGCGGGACTAGCGGGAACAGATACGCAGTATTTT | CASSQVEAGLAGTDTQYF
NA | few | TRBJ2-3 | TRBV7-6 | TGTGCCAGCAGCTTGGAAGGACTAACCCCCGGGACAGATACGCAGTATTTT | CASSLEGLTPGTDTQYF